This passage covers 16 T cell receptor beta chains from one sample sequenced in a study of identical twins. Via MiXCR, TCRdb re-called the 5' RACE reads, giving one row per CDR3 protein. Of about 330,000 distinct CDR3 sequences listed, roughly an eighth were seen once; the top ten hold just over 7%. Another study also made use of these data, one on yellow fever vaccine responses in identical twins.

The sequencing sample was made of CD8+ T cells sorted from blood. The receptors derive from a woman under 30 in good health.

This clonotype turned up a few times. This rearrangement joins TRBV7-9 to TRBJ2-1, with D maybe TRBD2 (5 bases). CDR1 and CDR2 from the germline V gene are SEHNR and FQNEAQ (reference sequence). The ends were cut back, 4 bases at V and 8 bases at J, with 21 bases in the middle. The CDR3 runs to 16 residues. CDR3 amino acids: CASSSSDPPGVYEQFF. The CDR3, as DNA: TGTGCCAGCAGCTCCTCCGATCCCCCCGGGGTGTATGAGCAGTTCTTC. The whole variable domain, remainder taken from reference TRBV7-9 and TRBJ2-1, is DTGVSQNPRHKITKRGQNVTFRCDPISEHNRLYWYRQTLGQGPEFLTYFQNEAQLEKSRLLSDRFSAERPKGSFSTLEIQRTEQGDSAMYLCASSSSDPPGVYEQFFGPGTRLTVL.

V and J are TRBV24-1 and TRBJ2-1, with D perhaps assigned TRBD1 or TRBD2 (5 bases each). The CDR3 totals 14 residues. From germline, CDR1 is KGHDR and CDR2 SFDVKD. V was shortened by 3 bases and J by 12 bases, with 17 bases between the two germline ends. The CDR3 loop is CATSDGGLGLGQFF. The CDR3 DNA follows: TGTGCCACCAGTGATGGGGGATTGGGTTTAGGGCAGTTCTTC.

This clonotype has more than one count but fewer than ten. This rearrangement joins TRBV12-3 or TRBV12-4 to TRBJ2-7, with 9 positions matching TRBD1. Trimming at V came to 7 bases and at J to 4 bases, leaving 8 bases not matched to a gene. CDR3 length equals 14 residues. CDR3 DNA: TGTGCCAGCACCCCCCGGGACAGGGCTTACGAGCAGTACTTC. This translates into CASTPRDRAYEQYF.

This clonotype was seen a handful of times. V and J are TRBV28 and TRBJ2-1, with D unresolved. This CDR3 spans 13 amino acids. V lost 4 bases and J 4 bases, leaving 8 bases between the germline ends. CDR1 is MDHEN and CDR2 is SYDVKM in the germline V gene. The CDR3 nucleotides read TGTGCCAGCAGTTGGACGTCTTACAATGAGCAGTTCTTC. This translates into CASSWTSYNEQFF.

This clonotype was counted ten times or more. This chain connects TRBV29-1 to TRBJ2-5; D may be TRBD1 or TRBD2 (5 bases each). CDR3 length: 13 residues. Looked up from germline, CDR1 is SQVTM and CDR2 is ANQGSEA. V lost 5 bases and J lost 0, with 10 bases in between. The CDR3 DNA is TGCAGCGTTTATTGGGGACACCAAGAGACCCAGTACTTC. Translation gives CSVYWGHQETQYF.

This clonotype was counted a few times. V is TRBV12-3 or TRBV12-4 and J is TRBJ2-5, with D possibly matching TRBD2 (5 bases). V was trimmed by 6 bases and J by 5 bases, leaving 13 bases between them. The CDR3 totals 13 residues. CDR3 sequence: CASSSNPGETQYF. The CDR3 DNA sequence: TGTGCCAGCAGCTCTAACCCGGGGGAGACCCAGTACTTC.

This clonotype was counted between two and nine times. The V gene is TRBV7-9, the J gene TRBJ2-7; the match to TRBD1 covers 9 bases. Germline assignment: CDR1 SEHNR and CDR2 FQNEAQ (reference sequence). The CDR3 is 15 residues long. The V gene end was trimmed by 5 bases and the J gene end by 0 bases; junction bases not matched to a gene: 5. CDR3 sequence: CASSPPDRGSYEQYF. In DNA, the CDR3 is TGTGCCAGCAGCCCGCCGGACAGGGGCTCCTACGAGCAGTACTTC.

This clonotype was observed a handful of times. V is TRBV7-2 and J is TRBJ2-3, with 11 nucleotides matching TRBD2. CDR1 is SGHTA, CDR2 FQGNSA, per germline. V lost 4 bases, J lost 2 bases, and 8 bases stayed unmatched. The CDR3 contains 17 residues. CDR3 protein: CASSSRLAGFFTDTQYF. CDR3 sequence (DNA): TGTGCCAGCAGCTCCAGACTAGCGGGATTTTTCACAGATACGCAGTATTTT.

This clonotype was observed a handful of times. DNA for the CDR3: TGTGCCAGCGGGAGGGGCGTGGATGGCTACACCTTC. Its translation: CASGRGVDGYTF. The chain links TRBV13 to TRBJ1-2; tentatively, D is TRBD1 (5 bases). The CDR3 extends over 12 amino acids. V lost 8 bases, J lost 6 bases, and 13 bases lay in between. CDR1 is PRHDT, CDR2 FYEKMQ, per germline (reference sequence).

V is TRBV7-9 and J is TRBJ1-6; perhaps TRBD1 as D (5 bases). There are 15 residues in the CDR3. Germline V gene data show CDR1 as SEHNR and CDR2 as FQNEAQ (reference sequence). With 3 bases removed from V and 9 bases from J, the gap between germline ends came to 15 bases. In nucleotides, the CDR3 is TGTGCCAGCAGCTTCCCCGGCAGGGTGGGTTCACCCCTCCACTTT. This translates into CASSFPGRVGSPLHF. Filled out from reference TRBV7-9 and TRBJ1-6, the complete variable domain reads DTGVSQNPRHKITKRGQNVTFRCDPISEHNRLYWYRQTLGQGPEFLTYFQNEAQLEKSRLLSDRFSAERPKGSFSTLEIQRTEQGDSAMYLCASSFPGRVGSPLHFGNGTRLTVT.

This clonotype was recorded a few times. The chain is built from TRBV5-5 and TRBJ2-7; a weak D match, TRBD2 (5 bases). Germline V lookup: CDR1 SGHKS, CDR2 YYEKEE (reference sequence). The CDR3 loop spans 12 amino acids. The CDR3 here is CASSLGAVEQYV. CDR3 DNA: TGTGCCAGCAGCTTAGGAGCGGTCGAGCAATACGTC.

The genes are TRBV3-1 and TRBJ2-1; 8 bases fit TRBD2. Germline V gene lookup returns CDR1 LGHDT and CDR2 YNNKEL (reference sequence). The V and J ends lost 4 bases and 2 bases, in that order; junction bases with no gene match: 10. This CDR3 region has 17 residues. The CDR3 coding sequence is TGTGCCAGCAGCCCCTTCCGGGAGGGCCCTACCTACAATGAGCAGTTCTTC. It encodes CASSPFREGPTYNEQFF.

The chain joins TRBV6-5 to TRBJ1-5; D not resolved. V was cut by 2 bases and J by 6 bases, with 8 bases left in between. The CDR3 has 13 amino acids. Germline CDR1 and CDR2: MNHEY and SVGAGI. In DNA form, the CDR3 reads TGTGCCAGCAGTTACAGCATTACTCAGCCCCAGCATTTT. It is translated as CASSYSITQPQHF.

The V gene is TRBV5-1, the J gene TRBJ2-7, with D possibly TRBD1 on 5 matching bases. This CDR3 region has 15 residues. The ends were cut back, 0 bases at V and 3 bases at J, with 13 bases in the middle. Germline lookup yields CDR1 SGHRS and CDR2 YFSETQ. CDR3 sequence: CASSLEGPGFYEQYF. CDR3 in DNA: TGCGCCAGCAGCTTGGAGGGGCCAGGGTTCTACGAGCAGTACTTC.

The sample holds a few counts of this clonotype. The chain recombines TRBV6-1 with TRBJ2-5; 9 bases agree with TRBD1. The CDR3 consists of 14 residues. J lost 0 bases, V lost 5 bases, and 1 base had no gene match. Germline CDR1 is MNHNS and CDR2 is SASEGT. The CDR3 sequence: CASSTGGYQETQYF. The CDR3 nucleotides read TGTGCCAGCAGTACAGGGGGCTACCAAGAGACCCAGTACTTC.

This clonotype was counted only a few times. This chain links TRBV11-2 with TRBJ2-3; D is uncertain. V lost 6 bases and J lost 4, with 14 bases in between. The CDR3 spans 14 residues. Germline CDR1 SGHAT, CDR2 FQNNGV. The CDR3, as DNA: TGTGCCAGCAGTGGAGCCACCAACGCAGATACGCAGTATTTT. Amino acids: CASSGATNADTQYF.